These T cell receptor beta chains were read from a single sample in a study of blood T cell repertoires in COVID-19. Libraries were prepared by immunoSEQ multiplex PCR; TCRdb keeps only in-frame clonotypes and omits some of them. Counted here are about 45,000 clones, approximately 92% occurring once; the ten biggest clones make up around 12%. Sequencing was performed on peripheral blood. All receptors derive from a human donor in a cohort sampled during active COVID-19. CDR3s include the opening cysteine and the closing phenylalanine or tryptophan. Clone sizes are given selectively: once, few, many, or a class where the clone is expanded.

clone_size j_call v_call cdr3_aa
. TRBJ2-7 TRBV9 CASSLRQGYEQYF
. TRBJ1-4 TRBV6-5 CASSSQGGGYEKLFF
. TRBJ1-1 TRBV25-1 CASRRGGAEGTEAFF
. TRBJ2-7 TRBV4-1 CASSQYLQGAKEQYF
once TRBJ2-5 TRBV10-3 CAISESKGTGETQYF
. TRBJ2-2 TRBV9 CASSVGTANTGELFF
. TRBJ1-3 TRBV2 CASRGQGVSGNTIYF
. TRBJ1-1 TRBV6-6 CASRLGQGATEAFF
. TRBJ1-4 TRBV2 CASSGQGAANEKLFF
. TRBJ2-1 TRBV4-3 CASSQDLPGTYNEQFF
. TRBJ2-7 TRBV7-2 CASSLSPGTSFYEQYF
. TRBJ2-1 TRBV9 CASSVSGLVAGEQFF
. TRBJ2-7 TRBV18 CASSRRGEVPQHEQYF
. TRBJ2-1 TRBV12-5 CASGLGLAGTEQFF
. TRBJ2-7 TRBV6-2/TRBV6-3 CASSYSLAGTTYEQYF
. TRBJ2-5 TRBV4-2 CASSQDVWLAGVGGRETQYF
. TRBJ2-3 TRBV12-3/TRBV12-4 CASSLTDTQYF
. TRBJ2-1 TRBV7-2 CASSPAQSLAGNEQFF
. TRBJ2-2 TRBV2 CASSPQGGGELFF
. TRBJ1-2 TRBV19 CASMGLDRGYGYTF
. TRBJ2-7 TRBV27 CASSLQGGRGPYEQYF
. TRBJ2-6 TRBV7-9 CASSLALTSGANVLTF
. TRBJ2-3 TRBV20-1 CSARSLDTQYF
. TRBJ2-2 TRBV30 CAWDRGLGTGELFF
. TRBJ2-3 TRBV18 CASSPPQGLGSDTQYF
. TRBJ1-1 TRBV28 CASTQGGAGANTEAFF
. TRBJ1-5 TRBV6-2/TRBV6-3 CASSWGQGGSAQHF
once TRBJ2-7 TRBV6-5 CASRRGGEQYF
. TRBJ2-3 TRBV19 CASRRETGPTDTQYF
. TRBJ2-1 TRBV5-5 CASSLGPNEQFF
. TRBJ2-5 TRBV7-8 CASSLSDRFQETQYF
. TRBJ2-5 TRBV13 CASSLTGLQTQYF
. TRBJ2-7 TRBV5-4 CASSLFSGYEQYF
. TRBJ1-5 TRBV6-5 CASRGANQPQHF
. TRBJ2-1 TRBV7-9 CASSLEGLGHNEQFF
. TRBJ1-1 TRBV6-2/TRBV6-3 CASSYSRGTEAFF
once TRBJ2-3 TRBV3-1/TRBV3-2 CASRKSGKVADTQYF
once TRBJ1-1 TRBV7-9 CASSLSSGGAGEAFF
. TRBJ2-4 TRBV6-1 CASSDRQGDIQYF
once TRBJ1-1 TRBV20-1 CSASVTGPRNTEAFF
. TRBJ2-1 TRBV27 CASSFGTSSEQFF
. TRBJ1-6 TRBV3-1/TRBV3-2 CASSQGLLNSPLHF
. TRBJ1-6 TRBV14 CASSQFRNSPLHF
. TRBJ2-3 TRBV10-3 CAIKGQGGTDTQYF
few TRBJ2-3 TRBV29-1 CSVVPAGLADTQYF
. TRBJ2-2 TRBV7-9 CASTGWGQAGTGELFF
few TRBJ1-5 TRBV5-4 CASSPGLNNQPQHF
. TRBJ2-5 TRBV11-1 CASSSQGRETQYF